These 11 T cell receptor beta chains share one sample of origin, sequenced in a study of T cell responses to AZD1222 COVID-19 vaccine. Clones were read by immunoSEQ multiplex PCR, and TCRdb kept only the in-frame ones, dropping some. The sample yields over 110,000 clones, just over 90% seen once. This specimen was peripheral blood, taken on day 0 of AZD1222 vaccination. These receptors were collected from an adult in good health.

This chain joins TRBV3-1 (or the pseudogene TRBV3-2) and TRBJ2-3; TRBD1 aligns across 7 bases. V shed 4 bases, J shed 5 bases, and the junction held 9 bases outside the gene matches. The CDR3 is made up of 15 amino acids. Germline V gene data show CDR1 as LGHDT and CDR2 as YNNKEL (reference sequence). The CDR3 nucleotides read TGTGCCAGCAGCCTGGACAGGACCCGCGAAGATACGCAGTATTTT. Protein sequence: CASSLDRTREDTQYF.

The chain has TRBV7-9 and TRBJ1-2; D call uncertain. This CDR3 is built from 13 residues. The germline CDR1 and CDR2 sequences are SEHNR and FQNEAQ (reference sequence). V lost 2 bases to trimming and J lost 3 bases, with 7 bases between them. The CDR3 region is CASSLPPDYGYTF. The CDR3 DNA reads TGTGCCAGCAGCTTACCTCCGGACTATGGCTACACCTTC. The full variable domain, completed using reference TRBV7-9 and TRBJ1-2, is DTGVSQNPRHKITKRGQNVTFRCDPISEHNRLYWYRQTLGQGPEFLTYFQNEAQLEKSRLLSDRFSAERPKGSFSTLEIQRTEQGDSAMYLCASSLPPDYGYTFGSGTRLTVV.

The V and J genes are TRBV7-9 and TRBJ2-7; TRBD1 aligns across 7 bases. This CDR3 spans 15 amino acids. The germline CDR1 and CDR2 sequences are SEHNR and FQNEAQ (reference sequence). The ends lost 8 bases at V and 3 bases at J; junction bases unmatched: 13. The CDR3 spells CASSDTTGTVYEQYF. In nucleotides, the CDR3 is TGTGCCAGCTCAGACACGACCGGGACAGTCTACGAGCAGTACTTC.

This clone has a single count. The CDR3 reads CASSFLSAGGYHGYTF. The CDR3 DNA follows: TGTGCCAGCAGTTTTCTTTCGGCAGGGGGCTATCATGGCTACACCTTC. V is TRBV27 and J is TRBJ1-2; 8 nucleotides match TRBD1. Germline assignment: CDR1 MNHEY and CDR2 SMNVEV (reference sequence). The CDR3 covers 16 residues. Unmatched junction bases numbered 12, after V lost 3 bases and J lost 6 bases.

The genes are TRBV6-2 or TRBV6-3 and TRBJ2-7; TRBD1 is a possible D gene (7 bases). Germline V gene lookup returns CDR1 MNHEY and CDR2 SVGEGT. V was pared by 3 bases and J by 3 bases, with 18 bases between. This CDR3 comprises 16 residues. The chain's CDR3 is CASSYRPSRGVYEQYF. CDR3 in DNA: TGTGCCAGCAGTTATCGCCCAAGCAGGGGGGTCTACGAGCAGTACTTC.

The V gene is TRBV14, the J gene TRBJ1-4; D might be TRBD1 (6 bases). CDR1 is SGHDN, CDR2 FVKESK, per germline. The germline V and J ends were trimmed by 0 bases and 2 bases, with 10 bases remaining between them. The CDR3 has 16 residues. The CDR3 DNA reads TGTGCCAGCAGCCAAGATCGGGGGGGCACTAATGAAAAACTGTTTTTT. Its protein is CASSQDRGGTNEKLFF.

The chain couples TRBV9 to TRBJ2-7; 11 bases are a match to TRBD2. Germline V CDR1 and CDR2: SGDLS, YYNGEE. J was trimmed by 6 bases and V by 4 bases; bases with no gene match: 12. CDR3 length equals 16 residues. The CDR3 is CASSPPGTSGASEQYF. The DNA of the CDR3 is TGTGCCAGCAGCCCACCCGGGACTAGCGGAGCCAGCGAGCAGTACTTC.

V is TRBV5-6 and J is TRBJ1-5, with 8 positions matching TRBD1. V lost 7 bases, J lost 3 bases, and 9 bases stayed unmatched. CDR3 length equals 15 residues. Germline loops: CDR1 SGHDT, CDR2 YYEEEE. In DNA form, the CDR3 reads TGTGCCAGCTCGTGGGGACAGGTACACAATCAGCCCCAGCATTTT. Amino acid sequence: CASSWGQVHNQPQHF.

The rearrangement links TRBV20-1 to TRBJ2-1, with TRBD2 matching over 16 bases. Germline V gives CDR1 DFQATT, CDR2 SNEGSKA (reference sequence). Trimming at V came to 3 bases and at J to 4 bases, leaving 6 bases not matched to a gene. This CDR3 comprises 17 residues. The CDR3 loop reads CSASGTSGGAVYNEQFF. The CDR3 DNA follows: TGCAGTGCTAGTGGGACTAGCGGGGGGGCCGTATACAATGAGCAGTTCTTC.

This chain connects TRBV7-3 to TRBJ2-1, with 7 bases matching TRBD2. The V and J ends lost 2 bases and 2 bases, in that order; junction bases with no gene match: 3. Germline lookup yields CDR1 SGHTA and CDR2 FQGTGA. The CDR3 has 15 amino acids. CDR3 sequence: CASSLGLGAYNEQFF. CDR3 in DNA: TGTGCCAGCAGCTTAGGACTAGGAGCCTACAATGAGCAGTTCTTC.

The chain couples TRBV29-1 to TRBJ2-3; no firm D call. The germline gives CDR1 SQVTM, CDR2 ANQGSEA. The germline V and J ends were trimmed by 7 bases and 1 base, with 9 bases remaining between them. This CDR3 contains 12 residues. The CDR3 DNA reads TGCAGCGCTCAACTCGGCACAGATACGCAGTATTTT. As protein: CSAQLGTDTQYF.